This TCR beta chain stems from a study of blood T cells in healthy people across ages. This clonotype was counted a few times. The length of the CDR3 is 15 residues. Germline loops: CDR1 MNHNY, CDR2 SVGAGI (reference sequence). The ends were cut back, 7 bases at V and 0 bases at J, with 10 bases in the middle. Then a second PCR, running roughly 7 to 11 cycles, was carried out with a sample-barcoded 5' primer and a J-beta primer mix. Via MiXCR, TCRdb re-called the 5' RACE reads, giving one row per CDR3 protein. The profile shows hundreds of thousands of distinct CDR3 sequences, 21% of them singletons. The sample taken for sequencing was blood. The rearrangement joins TRBV6-6 to TRBJ2-6, with D maybe TRBD1 (5 bases). This receptor was obtained from a man aged 70 or older in good health. The CDR3 region is CASTQVSSGANVLTF. In DNA form, the CDR3 reads TGTGCCAGCACACAGGTTAGCTCTGGGGCCAACGTCCTGACTTTC.